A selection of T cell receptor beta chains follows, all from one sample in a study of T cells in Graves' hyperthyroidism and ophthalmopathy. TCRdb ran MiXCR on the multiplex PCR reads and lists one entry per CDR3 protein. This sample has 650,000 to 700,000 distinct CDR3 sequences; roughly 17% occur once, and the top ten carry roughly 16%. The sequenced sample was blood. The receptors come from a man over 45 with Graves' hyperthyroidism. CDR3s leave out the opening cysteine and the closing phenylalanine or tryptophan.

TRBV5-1,ASSLSGLSGYT
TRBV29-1,SVGGRDSYEQY
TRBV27,ASTFSEGATEAF
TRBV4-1,ASSQDRASTETQY
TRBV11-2,ASIGTSTYNEQF
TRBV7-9,ASSLPSTGITYEQY
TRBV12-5,ASGLVRGQYNEQF
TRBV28,ASRPGHLNTGELF
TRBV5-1,ASSLQTPGFGGETQY
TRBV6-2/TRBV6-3,ASSYSRAGVPGELF
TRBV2,ASSAPVTGETQY
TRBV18,ASFETGVEKLF
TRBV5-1,ASSRDGLSSYNEQF
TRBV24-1,ATSGGDRDSEQY
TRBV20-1,SARPSDHTGELF
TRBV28,ASTGRDRTGYNQPQH
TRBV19,ASRFREGGYNEQF
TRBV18,ASSPDGGGANVLT
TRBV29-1,SVAVSTGEYNEQF
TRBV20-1,SATNYEQY
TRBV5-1,ASSLGSGRSDTQY
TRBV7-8,ASSLAGLAHSYEQY
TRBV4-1,ASSHAGSNSPLH
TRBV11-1,ASSSGPDISEEQY
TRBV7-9,ASSEARDSGANVLT